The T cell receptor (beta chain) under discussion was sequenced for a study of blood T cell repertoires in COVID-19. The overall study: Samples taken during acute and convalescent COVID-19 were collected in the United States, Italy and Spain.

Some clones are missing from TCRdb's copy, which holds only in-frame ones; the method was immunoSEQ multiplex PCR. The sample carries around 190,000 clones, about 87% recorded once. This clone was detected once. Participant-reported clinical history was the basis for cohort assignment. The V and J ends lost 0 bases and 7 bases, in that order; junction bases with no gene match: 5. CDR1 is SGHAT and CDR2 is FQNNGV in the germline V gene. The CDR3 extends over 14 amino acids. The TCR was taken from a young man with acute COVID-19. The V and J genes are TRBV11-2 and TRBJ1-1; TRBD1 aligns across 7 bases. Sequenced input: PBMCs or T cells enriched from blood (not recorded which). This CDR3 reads CASSLDQGGGEAFF. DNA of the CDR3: TGTGCCAGCAGCTTAGACCAGGGGGGAGGTGAAGCTTTCTTT.